Listed here is a single TCR beta chain. The data derive from a study of blood T cell repertoires in COVID-19. Residents of about two dozen US areas, aged roughly 18 to 89 years, made up the participants. Original data processing: Quantification of nucleated cells was approximated via reference gene primer amplification. The repertoire was sequenced with immunoSEQ multiplex PCR; TCRdb's copy has only in-frame clones and lacks some. Clone size and the V and J calls come from that table; the DNA yielded D and trimming. The sample carries more than 300,000 clones, roughly 91% recorded once. V was trimmed by 0 bases and J by 4 bases, leaving 9 bases between them. CDR3 length equals 14 residues. Germline V gene sequence: CDR1 KGHSH, CDR2 LQKENI.

The chain couples TRBV18 to TRBJ1-2; D is undetermined. This sequence was found in a woman in her twenties or thirties who had recovered from COVID-19. The sequenced sample consisted of PBMCs or T cells enriched from blood (not recorded which). CDR3 residues: CASSPPVEGYGYTF. The CDR3 DNA reads TGTGCCAGCTCACCACCGGTCGAGGGCTATGGCTACACCTTC.